Following are 27 T cell receptor beta chains from one sample sequenced in a study of T cells in Graves' hyperthyroidism and ophthalmopathy (dated by TCRdb to the late 2010s). Libraries were constructed by multiplex PCR. This sample was sequenced with an Illumina HiSeq 2000. The TCR beta CDR3 regions were amplified from RNA transcripts. A first-round RT-PCR of the TCR CDR3 used the HTBI primer set with the Qiagen OneStep RT-PCR kit. The raw public reads went through TCRdb reprocessing: fastp at Q25, MiXCR clone calling, in-frame beta chains kept. Entries are consolidated by CDR3 protein sequence, retaining the most common genes and DNA. The table for this sample lists almost 600,000 distinct CDR3 sequences; roughly 50% of them were counted only once. The top ten clones comprise around 8% of the sample. The material sequenced was peripheral blood or thyroid tissue (not recorded which). These receptors were taken from a woman between 18 and 30 years old with Graves' hyperthyroidism.

In its sample, this clonotype was seen many times. The chain employs TRBV11-2 and TRBJ2-5; maybe TRBD1 (5 bases). Trimming took 2 bases from V and 3 from J, leaving 13 bases between them. Germline assignment: CDR1 SGHAT and CDR2 FQNNGV. The CDR3 is 15 residues long. As DNA, the CDR3 is TGTGCCAGCAGCTTACGCCCCCGCAGGGAAGAGACCCAGTACTTC. The encoded protein is CASSLRPRREETQYF.

The gene calls are TRBV12-3 or TRBV12-4 and TRBJ2-7; D unresolved. Trimming took off 7 bases at V and 3 bases at J, with 13 bases between the two ends. The CDR3 runs 13 residues. CDR3 loop: CASNLRTYYEQYF. The CDR3 nucleotides are TGTGCCAGCAACCTCCGGACCTACTACGAGCAGTACTTC.

This clonotype has ten or more counts. The chain is built from TRBV7-9 and TRBJ2-7; possible D gene TRBD2, 5 bases. The CDR3 contains 15 residues. V shed 0 bases and J shed 0 bases, with 9 bases lying between them. CDR1 SEHNR and CDR2 FQNEAQ come from the germline V gene (reference sequence). In nucleotides, the CDR3 is TGTGCCAGCAGCTTAGCGGGAGCGCTCTCCTACGAGCAGTACTTC. Amino acids: CASSLAGALSYEQYF. Looking up the rest from reference TRBV7-9 and TRBJ2-7 gives the full variable domain: DTGVSQNPRHKITKRGQNVTFRCDPISEHNRLYWYRQTLGQGPEFLTYFQNEAQLEKSRLLSDRFSAERPKGSFSTLEIQRTEQGDSAMYLCASSLAGALSYEQYFGPGTRLTVT.

This clonotype appeared a few times. CDR3 bases: TGTGCCAGCAGAAAGAAAGTTGGGGTGTGGCAGCCCCAGCATTTT. It codes for CASRKKVGVWQPQHF. This chain connects TRBV7-3 to TRBJ1-5; the D is unclear. Germline values: CDR1 SGHTA, CDR2 FQGTGA. The CDR3 contains 15 residues. The V end lost 6 bases, the J end lost 7 bases, and 19 bases lay between the germline ends.

This clonotype appeared many times. The rearrangement links TRBV11-2 to TRBJ2-7; D unclear. Germline V gene sequence: CDR1 SGHAT, CDR2 FQNNGV. The CDR3 runs 16 residues. V shed 6 bases and J shed 0 bases, with 18 bases lying between them. The DNA of the CDR3 is TGTGCCAGCAGGCCCCATTGGCCAGCCGACTCCTACGAGCAGTACTTC. Protein product: CASRPHWPADSYEQYF.

Here the CDR3 DNA reads TGTGCCAGTAGTACTGGCAGGAGCTCCTATAATTCACCCCTCCACTTT. This translates into CASSTGRSSYNSPLHF. The chain joins TRBV19 to TRBJ1-6; no firm D call. From germline, CDR1 is LNHDA and CDR2 SQIVND (reference sequence). This CDR3 spans 16 amino acids. V was trimmed by 4 bases and J by 0 bases, leaving 10 bases between them.

This clonotype was seen at least ten times. The V and J genes are TRBV20-1 and TRBJ2-7, with a possible D match to TRBD2 (5 bases). The CDR3 is 11 residues long. The ends were cut back, 6 bases at V and 13 bases at J, with 19 bases in the middle. Germline V gene sequence: CDR1 DFQATT, CDR2 SNEGSKA (reference sequence). The CDR3 coding sequence is TGCAGTGCCCCAACCCCGGCGGGCCATTACTTC. It translates to CSAPTPAGHYF.

This clonotype has just a few counts. The conserved phenylalanine or tryptophan normally closing the CDR3 is absent here, so this likely arose from a read error. The DNA is left out, because the CDR3 cannot be placed on it with certainty; the CDR3 is given as TCRdb lists it. This sequence joins TRBV7-3 and TRBJ2-7; TRBD2 is the table's D call, not checked against the DNA. The V gene's germline CDR1 is SGHTA and CDR2 FQGTGA. With termini counted, the CDR3 has 8 amino acids. Here the CDR3 reads CASSLVAG.

This chain links TRBV25-1 with TRBJ1-1; possibly TRBD1 for D (5 bases). V lost 2 bases to trimming and J lost 7 bases, with 14 bases between them. CDR1 is MGHDK and CDR2 is SYGVNS in the germline V gene. This CDR3 contains 14 residues. In DNA form, the CDR3 reads TGTGCCAGCAGTGAAGGGGGGAAGGGGATTGAAGCTTTCTTT. This gives the protein CASSEGGKGIEAFF.

This clonotype was observed at least ten times. The chain recombines TRBV29-1 with TRBJ2-7; the match to TRBD1 covers 7 bases. From germline, CDR1 is SQVTM and CDR2 ANQGSEA. Trimming at V came to 4 bases and at J to 4 bases, leaving 10 bases not matched to a gene. The length of the CDR3 is 14 residues. The CDR3 DNA reads TGCAGCGTTGGGGATGGGACAGTGGATTACGAGCAGTACTTC. Its protein product is CSVGDGTVDYEQYF.

This clonotype was observed at least ten times. This chain connects TRBV2 to TRBJ2-6; the match to TRBD1 covers 8 bases. The germline V gene encodes CDR1 SNHLY and CDR2 FYNNEI. This CDR3 has 15 amino acids. Trimming at V came to 11 bases and at J to 0 bases, leaving 6 bases not matched to a gene. In DNA, the CDR3 is TGTGCCGGTGGACAGGGTTCCTCTGGGGCCAACGTCCTGACTTTC. Residues: CAGGQGSSGANVLTF.

This clonotype was observed at least ten times. The chain recombines TRBV5-1 with TRBJ2-6, with D perhaps matching TRBD1 or TRBD2 (5 bases each). Trimming took off 4 bases at V and 0 bases at J, with 5 bases between the two ends. The CDR3 totals 14 residues. Germline V CDR1 and CDR2: SGHRS, YFSETQ. The CDR3 DNA is TGCGCCAGCAGCGGGACCTCTGGGGCCAACGTCCTGACTTTC. The encoded protein is CASSGTSGANVLTF.

The chain is built from TRBV29-1 and TRBJ2-1; D may be TRBD2 (6 bases). This CDR3 region has 13 residues. Trimming removed 4 bases from V and 7 bases from J, with 14 bases in between. Germline V gene data show CDR1 as SQVTM and CDR2 as ANQGSEA. DNA of the CDR3: TGCAGCGTTGCGTGGGAGGCTGGAAATGAGCAGTTCTTC. Translating gives CSVAWEAGNEQFF.

This chain joins TRBV11-2 and TRBJ1-5; D call uncertain. Deletions cut 0 bases from V and 9 bases from J, with 15 bases between. The CDR3 runs to 15 residues. CDR1 is SGHAT, CDR2 FQNNGV, per germline. As DNA, the CDR3 is TGTGCCAGCAGCTTAGACAGATGGGGTTTTGGGCCCCAGCATTTT. It is translated as CASSLDRWGFGPQHF.

This clonotype has at least ten counts. V usage is TRBV7-2 and J usage is TRBJ1-2; no clear D. V shed 4 bases and J shed 2 bases, with 8 bases lying between them. CDR1 SGHTA and CDR2 FQGNSA come from the germline V gene. This CDR3 has 13 amino acids. The CDR3 spells CASSSTQNYGYTF. The CDR3 DNA reads TGTGCCAGCAGCTCGACACAAAACTATGGCTACACCTTC.

This clonotype occurred many times. This chain links TRBV7-2 with TRBJ1-1; unclear D gene. V lost 2 bases and J lost 4, with 5 bases in between. Germline V gene data show CDR1 as SGHTA and CDR2 as FQGNSA. The CDR3 is 12 residues long. CDR3 bases: TGTGCCAGCAGCTTATTGACCACTGAAGCTTTCTTT. This gives the protein CASSLLTTEAFF.

The V and J genes are TRBV7-6 and TRBJ2-1; 14 bases fit TRBD2. Germline V gene sequence: CDR1 SGHVS, CDR2 FNYEAQ. The CDR3 sequence is 16 residues long. The trim removed 5 bases at V and 5 bases at J, leaving 5 bases unmatched. CDR3 bases: TGTGCCAGCAGCCCAGGGACTAGCGGGAGCGACAATGAGCAGTTCTTC. It is translated as CASSPGTSGSDNEQFF.

This clonotype was picked up a small number of times. The rearrangement uses TRBV24-1 and TRBJ2-1; D unresolved. The CDR3 extends over 13 amino acids. V was clipped by 3 bases and J by 5 bases, with 7 bases between them. Looked up from germline, CDR1 is KGHDR and CDR2 is SFDVKD. The DNA for the CDR3 is TGTGCCACCAGTGATGAGAGCCACAATGAGCAGTTCTTC. It translates to CATSDESHNEQFF.

In the case of this clonotype: A much more abundant neighbour one base away suggests this may be a read error. The chain uses TRBV15 and TRBJ1-1, with TRBD1 as a possible D gene (5 bases). The CDR3 contains 13 residues. From germline, CDR1 is LNHNV and CDR2 YYDKDF (reference sequence). V lost 3 bases and J lost 6, with 11 bases in between. The CDR3 is CATSRGRGAEAFF. The DNA for the CDR3 is TGTGCCACCAGCAGGGGGCGAGGGGCTGAAGCTTTCTTT.

This clonotype occurred many times. The chain combines TRBV7-9 with TRBJ1-5; no firm D call. Trimming took off 2 bases at V and 2 bases at J, with 7 bases between the two ends. The CDR3 is made up of 14 amino acids. CDR1 and CDR2 from the germline V gene are SEHNR and FQNEAQ (reference sequence). The CDR3 loop is CASSLTQGNQPQHF. The CDR3 nucleotides read TGTGCCAGCAGCTTAACACAAGGCAATCAGCCCCAGCATTTT.

This clonotype was counted many times. The V and J genes are TRBV10-1 and TRBJ1-3, with D unresolved. The CDR3 runs to 11 residues. Trimming cost V 5 bases and J 4 bases, with 3 bases left between them. Germline loops: CDR1 WNHNN, CDR2 SYGVQD (reference sequence). The CDR3 nucleotides are TGCGCCAGCAGTCACGGAAACACCATATATTTT. Translated: CASSHGNTIYF.

The chain has TRBV29-1 and TRBJ2-6; tentatively, D is TRBD1 (7 bases). The CDR3 totals 15 residues. From germline, CDR1 is SQVTM and CDR2 ANQGSEA. The germline V and J ends were trimmed by 6 bases and 0 bases, with 12 bases remaining between them. CDR3 nucleotide sequence: TGCAGCGTGGGGGGACAGAACTCTGGGGCCAACGTCCTGACTTTC. Its translation: CSVGGQNSGANVLTF.

The chain recombines TRBV20-1 with TRBJ1-5; weak D call: TRBD1 (6 bases). The germline CDR1 and CDR2 sequences are DFQATT and SNEGSKA (reference sequence). This CDR3 is built from 15 residues. V dropped 6 bases and J dropped 0 bases, with 15 bases sitting between them. The CDR3 DNA reads as TGCAGTGCGAACAGGGAGGGTAATAGCAATCAGCCCCAGCATTTT. Protein sequence: CSANREGNSNQPQHF.

This clonotype was recorded many times. The chain uses TRBV5-4 and TRBJ2-7; D is undetermined. From germline, CDR1 is SGHNT and CDR2 YYREEE (reference sequence). The germline V and J ends were trimmed by 4 bases and 5 bases, with 19 bases remaining between them. CDR3 length: 15 residues. The CDR3 sequence: CASSPGAPSSHEQYF. The CDR3 coding sequence is TGTGCCAGCAGCCCGGGTGCCCCCTCATCCCACGAGCAGTACTTC. The whole variable domain, remainder taken from reference TRBV5-4 and TRBJ2-7, is ETGVTQSPTHLIKTRGQQVTLRCSSQSGHNTVSWYQQALGQGPQFIFQYYREEENGRGNFPPRFSGLQFPNYSSELNVNALELDDSALYLCASSPGAPSSHEQYFGPGTRLTVT.

This clonotype was counted ten times or more. This chain connects TRBV19 to TRBJ1-1; the match to TRBD1 covers 7 bases. CDR1 is LNHDA and CDR2 is SQIVND in the germline V gene (reference sequence). With V trimmed by 7 bases and J by 0 bases, 14 bases remained unmatched. The CDR3 loop spans 17 amino acids. CDR3 sequence (DNA): TGTGCCAGTACCTCGGCGGCACAGGGGTTCATGAACACTGAAGCTTTCTTT. It yields the protein CASTSAAQGFMNTEAFF. Based on the CDR3 plus reference TRBV19 and TRBJ1-1, the full variable domain is DGGITQSPKYLFRKEGQNVTLSCEQNLNHDAMYWYRQDPGQGLRLIYYSQIVNDFQKGDIAEGYSVSREKKESFPLTVTSAQKNPTAFYLCASTSAAQGFMNTEAFFGQGTRLTVV.

The rearrangement joins TRBV20-1 to TRBJ2-5; D is possibly TRBD1 (6 bases). CDR1 and CDR2 (germline): DFQATT, SNEGSKA (reference sequence). The CDR3 is 15 residues long. V was cut by 3 bases and J by 2 bases, with 16 bases left in between. CDR3 residues: CSASFPSDRQETQYF. The DNA for the CDR3 is TGCAGTGCTAGTTTTCCCTCCGACAGGCAAGAGACCCAGTACTTC.

In its sample, this clonotype was seen many times. J is TRBJ2-7 and V is TRBV7-3; D unresolved. CDR1 and CDR2 (germline): SGHTA, FQGTGA. Trimming pared 0 bases from V and 5 bases from J, leaving 8 bases between. CDR3 length: 13 residues. The CDR3 sequence: CASSLTGPHEQYF. The CDR3 coding sequence is TGTGCCAGCAGCTTAACAGGCCCCCACGAGCAGTACTTC.